This T cell receptor (beta chain) was profiled in a study of tumour-infiltrating T cells in Burkitt lymphoma. Study-wide background: Patients covered every epidemiological subtype of Burkitt lymphoma.

CDR1 is SGDLS and CDR2 is YYNGEE in the germline V gene. The CDR3 has 13 residues. Between the trimmed V and J ends, which lost 3 bases and 3 bases, there was a span of 9 bases. This clone was seen a handful of times. Additional DNA sequences in this sample encode the identical CDR3. Clones were read by immunoSEQ multiplex PCR, and TCRdb kept only the in-frame ones, dropping some. The sample comprises around 1,700 clones, about 18% of which are singletons, and under 15% rests with the top ten. The source of this sequence is a human donor with Burkitt lymphoma. The chain recombines TRBV9 with TRBJ1-1, with unresolved D. Material: tumor tissue. CDR3 DNA: TGTGCCAGCAGCGCGTGGGATTACACTGAAGCTTTCTTT. This gives the protein CASSAWDYTEAFF.